The table lists the clone carrying this T cell receptor beta chain with a count of one. Its antigen is undetermined. V dropped 2 bases and J dropped 8; count of bases not matched to a gene: 9. The CDR3 spans 15 residues. Per the germline V gene, CDR1 is MNHEY and CDR2 is SMNVEV (reference sequence). This record belongs to a study of T cell responses to AZD1222 COVID-19 vaccine. Regarding the study as a whole: Just a handful of AZD1222 recipients were seropositive at baseline. Unmutated variant regions are reportedly the target of nearly half of TCRs that are spike-specific. CD4 TCRs linked to vaccination spanned spike, dominating at 160-218 and 743-854.

TCRdb's copy holds only in-frame clones and misses some; the assay was immunoSEQ multiplex PCR. The data show 150,000 to 180,000 clones, 90% seen once. The sequence derives from an adult in good health. The specimen comprised peripheral blood, sampled on day 0 of AZD1222 vaccination. The chain joins TRBV27 to TRBJ2-1; 7 nucleotides match TRBD1. The CDR3 here is CASSLQTGYADEQFF. The DNA of the CDR3 is TGTGCCAGCAGTTTACAGACAGGGTATGCGGATGAGCAGTTCTTC.